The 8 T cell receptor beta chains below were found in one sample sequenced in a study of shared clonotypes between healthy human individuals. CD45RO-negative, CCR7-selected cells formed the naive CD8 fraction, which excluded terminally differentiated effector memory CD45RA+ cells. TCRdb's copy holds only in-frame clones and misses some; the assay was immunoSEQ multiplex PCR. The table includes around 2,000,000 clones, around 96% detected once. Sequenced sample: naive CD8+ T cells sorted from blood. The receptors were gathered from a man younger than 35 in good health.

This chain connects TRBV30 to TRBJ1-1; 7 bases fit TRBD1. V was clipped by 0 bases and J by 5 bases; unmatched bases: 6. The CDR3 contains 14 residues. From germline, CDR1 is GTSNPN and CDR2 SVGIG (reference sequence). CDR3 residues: CAWSVLSGGTEAFF. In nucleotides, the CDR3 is TGTGCCTGGAGTGTACTATCAGGGGGGACTGAAGCTTTCTTT.

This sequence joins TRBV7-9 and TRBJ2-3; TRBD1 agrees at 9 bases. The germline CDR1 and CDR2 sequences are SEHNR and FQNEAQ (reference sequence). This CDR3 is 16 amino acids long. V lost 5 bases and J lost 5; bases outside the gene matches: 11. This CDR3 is CASSNSGDREVDTQYF. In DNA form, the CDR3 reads TGTGCCAGCAGCAATAGTGGGGACAGGGAAGTAGATACGCAGTATTTT.

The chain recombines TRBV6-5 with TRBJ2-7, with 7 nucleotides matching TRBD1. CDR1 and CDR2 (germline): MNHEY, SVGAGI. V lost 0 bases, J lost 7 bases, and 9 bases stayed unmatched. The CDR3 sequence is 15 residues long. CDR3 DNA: TGTGCCAGCAGTTACTCGATCCTCATCAGGGGGGAGCAGTACTTC. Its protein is CASSYSILIRGEQYF.

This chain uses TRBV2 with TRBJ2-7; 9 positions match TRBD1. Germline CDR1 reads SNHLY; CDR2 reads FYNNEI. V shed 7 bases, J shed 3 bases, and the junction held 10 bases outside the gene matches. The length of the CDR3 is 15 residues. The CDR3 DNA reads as TGTGCCAGCATCGGGGGGACAGGGATGGGCTACGAGCAGTACTTC. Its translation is CASIGGTGMGYEQYF.

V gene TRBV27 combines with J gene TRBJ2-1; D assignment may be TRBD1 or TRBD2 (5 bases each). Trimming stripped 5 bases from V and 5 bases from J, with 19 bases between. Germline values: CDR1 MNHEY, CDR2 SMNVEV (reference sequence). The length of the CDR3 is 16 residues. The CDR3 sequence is CASSPTRVMGDNEQFF. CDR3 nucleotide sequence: TGTGCCAGCAGTCCCACCCGGGTAATGGGGGACAATGAGCAGTTCTTC.

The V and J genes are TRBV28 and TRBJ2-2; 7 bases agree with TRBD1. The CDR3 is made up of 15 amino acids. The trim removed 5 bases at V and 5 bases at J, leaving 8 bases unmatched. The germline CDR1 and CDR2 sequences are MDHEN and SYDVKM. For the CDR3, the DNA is TGTGCCAGCAGTCCGAGGGGGCCTCGGACCGGGGAGCTGTTTTTT. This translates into CASSPRGPRTGELFF.

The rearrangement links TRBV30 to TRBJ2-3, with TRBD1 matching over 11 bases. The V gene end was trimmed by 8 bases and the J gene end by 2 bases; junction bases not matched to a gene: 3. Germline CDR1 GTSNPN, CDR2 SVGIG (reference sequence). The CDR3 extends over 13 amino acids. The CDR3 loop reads CAGDRGYTDTQYF. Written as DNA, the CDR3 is TGTGCCGGGGACAGGGGGTACACAGATACGCAGTATTTT.

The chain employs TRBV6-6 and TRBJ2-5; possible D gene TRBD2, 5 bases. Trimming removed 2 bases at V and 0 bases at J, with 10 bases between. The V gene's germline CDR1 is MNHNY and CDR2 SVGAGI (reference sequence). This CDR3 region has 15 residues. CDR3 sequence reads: CASSYLGADQETQYF. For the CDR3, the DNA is TGTGCCAGCAGTTACCTGGGAGCCGACCAAGAGACCCAGTACTTC.